The source of this T cell receptor (beta chain) is a study of T cell responses to AZD1222 COVID-19 vaccine. Study at large: Pooled in the analysis were second doses at about 4 or about 12 weeks.

The data were produced by immunoSEQ multiplex PCR, yet TCRdb's version contains in-frame clones alone and is incomplete. This sample has 95,000 to 150,000 clones; about 85% occur once, and the top ten carry about 6%. The CDR3 has 13 amino acids. V lost 5 bases to trimming and J lost 0 bases, with 7 bases between them. CDR1 PRHDT and CDR2 FYEKMQ come from the germline V gene (reference sequence). The sample was peripheral blood, taken on day 0 of AZD1222 vaccination. The receptor was isolated from an adult in good health. The V and J genes are TRBV13 and TRBJ1-1, with D uncertain. In DNA, the CDR3 is TGTGCCAGCAGCCAACAGATGAACACTGAAGCTTTCTTT. Protein product: CASSQQMNTEAFF.